Here is one TCR beta chain with its context. Its target is unknown. Germline CDR1 reads SGDLS; CDR2 reads YYNGEE. The CDR3 totals 13 residues. Trimming took 3 bases from V and 4 from J, leaving 10 bases between them. Generated by immunoSEQ multiplex PCR, the TCRdb table keeps only in-frame clones and is missing some. The data contain tens of thousands of clones, about 92% of them singletons. The data stem from a study of OX40 agonist ivuxolimab in advanced cancers. About the study: In this cohort, patients received ivuxolimab, an agonistic anti-OX40 (CD134) antibody. Patients achieving partial responses numbered three: one hepatocellular carcinoma case and two cutaneous melanoma cases. The study's findings and limits: On average, a greater number of expanded clones characterised CD8+ T cells relative to CD4+.

The TCR comes from an adult with an advanced solid tumor such as melanoma, head and neck, liver or kidney cancer. This material consisted of CD4+ or CD8+ T cells sorted from blood, taken in a trial of the OX40 agonist ivuxolimab. The chain joins TRBV9 to TRBJ1-1, with D tentatively TRBD1 (5 bases). The CDR3: CASSATGGTEAFF. DNA for the CDR3: TGTGCCAGCAGCGCCACGGGGGGCACTGAAGCTTTCTTT.